The present TCR beta chain was sequenced within a study of shared clonotypes between healthy human individuals. TCRdb keeps only in-frame clones here, not all; method: immunoSEQ multiplex PCR. The repertoire has some 2.4 million clones, roughly 93% of them found once; the top ten carry roughly 0.39%. The germline gives CDR1 MNHNS, CDR2 SASEGT. J gave up 7 bases and V 5 bases, and 5 bases lay outside the gene matches. The CDR3 spans 14 residues. The sequenced sample was naive CD4+ T cells from PBMCs. Subset given: CD45RA+ positively selected. This chain links TRBV6-1 with TRBJ1-6, with 7 positions matching TRBD1. This sequence originates from a man aged 18-30 years in good health. Some clones in this sample may be carry-over from other donors' samples. CDR3 DNA: TGTGCCAGCAGTATGACAGGGAGGAATTCACCCCTCCACTTT. Translated: CASSMTGRNSPLHF.